This T cell receptor beta chain originates from a study of CD8 T cells in ankylosing spondylitis. Findings and caveats of the study: It appeared that ankylosing spondylitis blood was characterized by a TCR beta motif of under ten highly homologous variants.

As to this clonotype: Its specificity is not known.

Researchers built TCR beta libraries using quantitative 5'-RACE with molecular barcodes. TCRdb used MiXCR to reprocess the 5' RACE reads, holding one entry per CDR3 protein. The sample shows 250,000 to 300,000 distinct CDR3 sequences, approximately 20% of them seen only once. In germline, CDR1 is LGHDT, CDR2 YNNKEL (reference sequence). V shed 0 bases and J 4 bases; nucleotides not matched to a gene: 6. The CDR3 consists of 16 residues. This clonotype was obtained from a male donor with ankylosing spondylitis or in good health (not recorded which). This sequence joins TRBV3-1 and TRBJ2-3; TRBD2 matches at 8 bases. The source material was blood, either unsorted or a sorted T cell fraction (not recorded which). The CDR3 sequence is CASSQEAGAGADTQYF. The DNA for the CDR3 is TGTGCCAGCAGCCAAGAAGCAGGAGCGGGGGCAGATACGCAGTATTTT.